These 31 T cell receptor beta chains share one sample of origin, sequenced in a study of T cell changes during pregnancy in multiple sclerosis. Profiled with immunoSEQ multiplex PCR; TCRdb holds only in-frame clones, not every one. The data contain 80,000 to 100,000 clones, 92% of them singletons. This specimen consisted of peripheral blood, obtained in the first trimester of pregnancy. The receptors come from a female donor with multiple sclerosis, enrolled in a pregnancy study.

The genes are TRBV19 and TRBJ1-1; 9 bases agree with TRBD1. Germline V CDR1 and CDR2: LNHDA, SQIVND (reference sequence). V lost 6 bases, J lost 1 base, and 3 bases stayed unmatched. CDR3 length: 14 residues. The CDR3 nucleotides are TGTGCCAGTAGATGGACAGGGGCGAACACTGAAGCTTTCTTT. Translated, it gives CASRWTGANTEAFF.

The chain recombines TRBV9 with TRBJ2-1, with 7 bases that match TRBD1. The J segment lost 4 bases and the V segment lost 1 base, leaving 5 bases of the junction unmatched. Germline loops: CDR1 SGDLS, CDR2 YYNGEE. The CDR3 runs 15 residues. This CDR3 reads CASSVRQGDYNEQFF. The CDR3 DNA reads TGTGCCAGCAGCGTAAGGCAGGGGGATTACAATGAGCAGTTCTTC.

The V call is TRBV25-1, the J call TRBJ1-3; D is unclear. The CDR3 totals 13 residues. The germline V gene encodes CDR1 MGHDK and CDR2 SYGVNS. V was pared by 4 bases and J by 0 bases, with 4 bases between. CDR3 residues: CASSVNSGNTIYF. CDR3 DNA sequence: TGTGCCAGCAGTGTTAACTCTGGAAACACCATATATTTT. Using reference TRBV25-1 and TRBJ1-3 for the parts outside the CDR3, the full variable domain is EADIYQTPRYLVIGTGKKITLECSQTMGHDKMYWYQQDPGMELHLIHYSYGVNSTEKGDLSSESTVSRIRTEHFPLTLESARPSHTSQYLCASSVNSGNTIYFGEGSWLTVV.

The rearrangement links TRBV7-2 to TRBJ2-3, with TRBD1 identical over 8 bases. The CDR3 runs to 13 residues. After removal of 6 bases from V and 5 bases from J, the junction contained 4 bases not matched to a gene. Looked up from germline, CDR1 is SGHTA and CDR2 is FQGNSA. CDR3 amino acids: CASRLQGGDTQYF. The CDR3 DNA is TGTGCCAGCAGGCTACAGGGGGGAGATACGCAGTATTTT.

This clone has just a few counts. The chain combines TRBV7-9 with TRBJ1-4; D is uncertain. The V gene's germline CDR1 is SEHNR and CDR2 FQNEAQ (reference sequence). V lost 8 bases to trimming and J lost 7 bases, with 14 bases between them. This CDR3 has 13 amino acids. As DNA, the CDR3 is TGTGCCAGCCCATCCGGCCCAGGTGAAAAACTGTTTTTT. Translation: CASPSGPGEKLFF.

This clone has more than one count but fewer than ten. The J gene is TRBJ2-1, the V gene TRBV11-2; 12 nucleotides align to TRBD2. V was pared by 1 base and J by 0 bases, with 4 bases of the junction left unmatched. Looked up from germline, CDR1 is SGHAT and CDR2 is FQNNGV. The CDR3 is made up of 18 amino acids. CDR3 amino acids: CASSLAPGLAGSYNEQFF. As DNA, the CDR3 is TGTGCCAGCAGCTTAGCTCCGGGACTAGCGGGCTCCTACAATGAGCAGTTCTTC.

The V and J genes are TRBV14 and TRBJ1-2; TRBD1 agrees at 7 bases. The CDR3 length is 13 residues. Germline V gene lookup returns CDR1 SGHDN and CDR2 FVKESK. The junction had 7 bases not matched to a gene; V was cut back by 4 bases and J by 8 bases. Here the CDR3 DNA reads TGTGCCAGCAGCCCACAGACAGGGACCGGCTACACCTTC. Its protein is CASSPQTGTGYTF. Drawing the rest from reference TRBV14 and TRBJ1-2, the complete variable domain is EAGVTQFPSHSVIEKGQTVTLRCDPISGHDNLYWYRRVMGKEIKFLLHFVKESKQDESGMPNNRFLAERTGGTYSTLKVQPAELEDSGVYFCASSPQTGTGYTFGSGTRLTVV.

This chain links TRBV6-5 with TRBJ2-7; 9 bases map to TRBD1. J gave up 7 bases and V 4 bases, and 8 bases lay outside the gene matches. The CDR3 spans 14 residues. Germline V gives CDR1 MNHEY, CDR2 SVGAGI. As DNA, the CDR3 is TGTGCCAGCAGTTTATCCGGGACAGGGCGAGAGCAGTACTTC. Amino acid sequence: CASSLSGTGREQYF.

In its sample, this clone was seen once. V and J are TRBV28 and TRBJ2-3, with TRBD1 identical over 7 bases. The CDR3 contains 17 residues. Trimming at V came to 6 bases and at J to 4 bases, leaving 16 bases not matched to a gene. From germline, CDR1 is MDHEN and CDR2 SYDVKM. The DNA of the CDR3 is TGTGCCAGCAGCTCCCAGACAGGGAATTCTTGGGCAGATACGCAGTATTTT. This codes for CASSSQTGNSWADTQYF.

The chain uses TRBV5-1 and TRBJ2-3; D gene ambiguous. The CDR3 is 15 amino acids. In germline, CDR1 is SGHRS, CDR2 YFSETQ. Deletions cut 3 bases from V and 0 bases from J, with 11 bases between. The CDR3 nucleotides read TGCGCCAGCAGCTCAGACTCGTTCAGCACAGATACGCAGTATTTT. Its protein is CASSSDSFSTDTQYF.

The chain uses TRBV5-4 and TRBJ1-5; 8 bases fit TRBD1. After removal of 4 bases from V and 5 bases from J, the junction contained 2 bases not matched to a gene. Germline CDR1 and CDR2: SGHNT and YYREEE (reference sequence). This CDR3 comprises 13 residues. DNA of the CDR3: TGTGCCAGCAGCCTGGACAGGGATCAGCCCCAGCATTTT. It yields the protein CASSLDRDQPQHF.

The gene calls are TRBV5-4 and TRBJ2-3; the match to TRBD2 covers 9 bases. Germline CDR1 is SGHNT and CDR2 is YYREEE (reference sequence). V lost 0 bases and J lost 8; bases outside the gene matches: 10. The CDR3 spans 16 residues. The CDR3 nucleotides read TGTGCCAGCAGCTTGGTAGAACTAGCGGGCCGCCGTACGCAGTATTTT. Its translation: CASSLVELAGRRTQYF.

This chain links TRBV2 with TRBJ1-4, with TRBD1 as a possible D gene (6 bases). Trimming removed 0 bases at V and 5 bases at J, with 13 bases between. In germline, CDR1 is SNHLY, CDR2 FYNNEI. The CDR3 consists of 16 residues. The CDR3 region is CASSEARGGSNEKLFF. The CDR3 region has the DNA TGTGCCAGCAGTGAAGCGAGGGGGGGGAGCAATGAAAAACTGTTTTTT.

The genes are TRBV7-9 and TRBJ2-5, with a possible D match to TRBD2 (5 bases). CDR3 size: 14 residues. Trimming took 0 bases from V and 5 from J, leaving 10 bases between them. Germline lookup yields CDR1 SEHNR and CDR2 FQNEAQ (reference sequence). The CDR3 loop is CASSLAGVVETQYF. The CDR3 nucleotides read TGTGCCAGCAGCTTAGCGGGAGTTGTGGAGACCCAGTACTTC.

This chain joins TRBV7-3 and TRBJ2-6, with 13 bases lining up with TRBD2. Germline V gene sequence: CDR1 SGHTA, CDR2 FQGTGA. CDR3 length equals 17 residues. The trim removed 5 bases at V and 4 bases at J, leaving 5 bases unmatched. For the CDR3, the DNA is TGTGCCAGCAGCCCCGGACTAGCGGGAGAAGGGGCCAACGTCCTGACTTTC. Translating gives CASSPGLAGEGANVLTF. The full variable domain, rest sourced from reference TRBV7-3 and TRBJ2-6, is GAGVSQTPSNKVTEKGKYVELRCDPISGHTALYWYRQSLGQGPEFLIYFQGTGAADDSGLPNDRFFAVRPEGSVSTLKIQRTERGDSAVYLCASSPGLAGEGANVLTFGAGSRLTVL.

This chain connects TRBV9 to TRBJ2-2, with 13 positions matching TRBD2. CDR3 size: 19 residues. The germline gives CDR1 SGDLS, CDR2 YYNGEE. Losses at the gene ends were 4 bases for V and 5 bases for J; bases not matched to a gene: 14. The CDR3 sequence is CASSRGLAGLNVGTGELFF. CDR3 sequence (DNA): TGTGCCAGCAGCCGGGGACTAGCGGGATTGAATGTGGGAACCGGGGAGCTGTTTTTT.

The chain has TRBV27 and TRBJ2-5, with D possibly TRBD2 on 6 matching bases. Germline CDR1 reads MNHEY; CDR2 reads SMNVEV (reference sequence). V dropped 3 bases and J dropped 4 bases, with 21 bases sitting between them. CDR3 length: 17 amino acids. The CDR3 reads CASSFNNPGLGTETQYF. In nucleotides, the CDR3 is TGTGCCAGCAGTTTTAATAATCCGGGACTTGGGACAGAGACCCAGTACTTC.

This chain connects TRBV28 to TRBJ2-1; possible D gene TRBD1, 6 bases. V was clipped by 4 bases and J by 4 bases, with 26 bases between them. Germline assignment: CDR1 MDHEN and CDR2 SYDVKM. CDR3 length: 19 residues. CDR3 in amino acids: CASSSQTLMDRSEYNEQFF. Written as DNA, the CDR3 is TGTGCCAGCAGTTCCCAGACCTTGATGGACAGAAGTGAATACAATGAGCAGTTCTTC.

The chain has TRBV14 and TRBJ2-1; TRBD1 matches 7 bases. The CDR3 totals 13 residues. In germline, CDR1 is SGHDN, CDR2 FVKESK. The ends lost 3 bases at V and 9 bases at J; junction bases unmatched: 5. The CDR3 bases are TGTGCCAGCAGCCAGGACAGGCGAGGTGAGCAGTTCTTC. Translating gives CASSQDRRGEQFF.

The V call is TRBV28, the J call TRBJ1-3; the D gene is possibly TRBD1 (6 bases). V dropped 6 bases and J dropped 4 bases, with 16 bases sitting between them. Germline CDR1 is MDHEN and CDR2 is SYDVKM. The CDR3 runs 15 residues. The CDR3 coding sequence is TGTGCCAGCAGCTTTACAGGGTTCGTGGGAAACACCATATATTTT. It codes for CASSFTGFVGNTIYF.

The genes are TRBV7-2 and TRBJ2-1; 7 nucleotides agree with TRBD1. Germline CDR1 and CDR2: SGHTA and FQGNSA. This CDR3 contains 17 residues. V was clipped by 5 bases and J by 9 bases; unmatched bases: 19. The CDR3: CASSLFRTGTSPSEQFF. The CDR3 DNA reads as TGTGCCAGCAGCCTTTTTAGGACAGGTACTTCGCCAAGTGAGCAGTTCTTC. Full variable domain (outside the CDR3, taken from reference TRBV7-2 and TRBJ2-1): GAGVSQSPSNKVTEKGKDVELRCDPISGHTALYWYRQSLGQGLEFLIYFQGNSAPDKSGLPSDRFSAERTGGSVSTLTIQRTQQEDSAVYLCASSLFRTGTSPSEQFFGPGTRLTVL.

This clone was recorded once. This chain links TRBV5-1 with TRBJ2-5; 7 nucleotides agree with TRBD2. The ends lost 0 bases at V and 5 bases at J; junction bases unmatched: 4. CDR3 length: 14 amino acids. Germline V gene sequence: CDR1 SGHRS, CDR2 YFSETQ. The CDR3 DNA reads as TGCGCCAGCAGCTTGGGTAGCGGGCGGGAGACCCAGTACTTC. Protein product: CASSLGSGRETQYF.

The chain links TRBV6-4 to TRBJ2-1; TRBD1 matches 7 bases. The germline gives CDR1 MRHNA, CDR2 SNTAGT. With V trimmed by 3 bases and J by 6 bases, 2 bases remained unmatched. The CDR3 covers 13 residues. The CDR3 sequence: CASSEGDSNEQFF. In DNA form, the CDR3 reads TGTGCCAGCAGTGAAGGGGACAGCAATGAGCAGTTCTTC.

This clone was recorded only once. The chain recombines TRBV15 with TRBJ2-5, with a tentative D call TRBD2 (6 bases). This CDR3 is built from 15 residues. The V gene lost 4 bases and the J gene lost 2 bases, with 14 bases spanning the gap. Germline V gene lookup returns CDR1 LNHNV and CDR2 YYDKDF (reference sequence). The CDR3 DNA reads TGTGCCACCAGCAATTTGGGACTCACTCAAGAGACCCAGTACTTC. It yields the protein CATSNLGLTQETQYF.

The V call is TRBV7-9, the J call TRBJ2-1; D is unresolved. With 3 bases removed from V and 7 bases from J, the gap between germline ends came to 10 bases. Germline CDR1 reads SEHNR; CDR2 reads FQNEAQ (reference sequence). The CDR3 has 13 residues. The CDR3 sequence is CASSLPQVNEQFF. The CDR3 DNA reads as TGTGCCAGCAGCTTGCCCCAGGTGAATGAGCAGTTCTTC.

The CDR3 spells CASSQGRIAYEQYF. The CDR3 region has the DNA TGCGCCAGCAGCCAGGGGCGTATAGCCTACGAGCAGTACTTC. This sequence joins TRBV4-3 and TRBJ2-7; D is perhaps TRBD1 (5 bases). The CDR3 is made up of 14 amino acids. Per the germline V gene, CDR1 is LGHNA and CDR2 is YSLEER. V lost 3 bases to trimming and J lost 2 bases, with 11 bases between them.

This rearrangement joins TRBV19 to TRBJ2-5, with 8 bases matching TRBD1. After removal of 4 bases from V and 5 bases from J, the junction contained 6 bases not matched to a gene. The CDR3 runs 14 residues. Germline V lookup: CDR1 LNHDA, CDR2 SQIVND (reference sequence). In DNA, the CDR3 is TGTGCCAGTAGTACCCAGGGGGCACGGGAGACCCAGTACTTC. This encodes CASSTQGARETQYF.

This chain connects TRBV10-3 to TRBJ2-2, with 10 bases identical to TRBD2. Germline values: CDR1 ENHRY, CDR2 SYGVKD. This CDR3 has 14 residues. V lost 8 bases to trimming and J lost 6 bases; unmatched junction nucleotides: 6. The CDR3 sequence is CAISSGRWAGELFF. As DNA, the CDR3 is TGTGCCATCTCTAGCGGGAGATGGGCCGGGGAGCTGTTTTTT.

In this sample, this clone turned up a few times. The same CDR3 is also encoded by other DNA sequences in this sample. The genes are TRBV7-3 and TRBJ2-3, with 9 bases matching TRBD2. Looked up from germline, CDR1 is SGHTA and CDR2 is FQGTGA. Trimming removed 3 bases from V and 5 bases from J; junction bases left unmatched: 0. This CDR3 has 13 residues. In DNA, the CDR3 is TGTGCCAGCAGCTTGCGGGAGGGAGATACGCAGTATTTT. This encodes CASSLREGDTQYF.

J is TRBJ2-7 and V is TRBV13, with TRBD2 matching 9 bases. Germline-derived CDR1 and CDR2 are PRHDT and FYEKMQ (reference sequence). The CDR3 covers 15 residues. Trimming cost V 5 bases and J 3 bases; bases outside gene matches: 8. The CDR3 is CASSAWTSALYEQYF. For the CDR3, the DNA is TGTGCCAGCAGCGCCTGGACTAGCGCACTCTACGAGCAGTACTTC.

V is TRBV15 and J is TRBJ2-6, with 8 bases aligning to TRBD2. V lost 5 bases to trimming and J lost 0 bases; unmatched junction nucleotides: 9. The CDR3 runs 18 residues. In germline, CDR1 is LNHNV, CDR2 YYDKDF (reference sequence). Here the CDR3 reads CATSRSSGSTSGANVLTF. The CDR3 nucleotides are TGTGCCACCAGCCGTTCTAGCGGGTCGACCTCTGGGGCCAACGTCCTGACTTTC.